Below are 26 T cell receptor beta chains sequenced from a single sample in a study of shared clonotypes between healthy human individuals. The table came from immunoSEQ multiplex PCR; TCRdb's copy has only in-frame clones and leaves some out. The data contain 490,000 or so clones, about 80% of them singletons. The sequenced material came from PBMCs. These receptors all stem from a woman aged 40 to 55 in good health. Some clones in this sample may be carry-over from other donors' samples.

The CDR3 here is CASRLGQWGYGYTF. In nucleotides, the CDR3 is TGTGCCAGCAGGTTGGGCCAGTGGGGGTATGGCTACACCTTC. This chain uses TRBV6-5 with TRBJ1-2, with a weak D call TRBD1 (5 bases). Looked up from germline, CDR1 is MNHEY and CDR2 is SVGAGI. Trimming left V 6 bases short and J 5 bases short, with 16 bases between. This CDR3 is 14 amino acids long.

The CDR3 reads CASSLNSGRANTQYF. The CDR3 DNA is TGTGCCAGCAGCTTAAATAGCGGGAGGGCAAATACGCAGTATTTT. The chain employs TRBV7-2 and TRBJ2-3; 11 positions match TRBD2. Germline lookup yields CDR1 SGHTA and CDR2 FQGNSA. Trimming cost V 2 bases and J 7 bases; bases outside gene matches: 5. The CDR3 is 15 residues long.

The genes are TRBV4-1 and TRBJ2-2; 10 nucleotides agree with TRBD1. The germline V gene has CDR1 MGHRA and CDR2 YSYEKL. V dropped 5 bases and J dropped 4; count of bases not matched to a gene: 10. CDR3 length: 17 amino acids. CDR3: CASSSLLDRGSTGELFF. The CDR3 DNA follows: TGCGCCAGCAGCTCCCTTTTGGACAGGGGGTCCACCGGGGAGCTGTTTTTT.

The CDR3 DNA reads TGTGCCAGCAGCCCCACCACCACAGATACGCAGTATTTT. It translates to CASSPTTTDTQYF. The chain has TRBV7-9 and TRBJ2-3; no firm D call. Trimming stripped 5 bases from V and 2 bases from J, with 8 bases between. CDR3 length: 13 residues. CDR1 and CDR2 from the germline V gene are SEHNR and FQNEAQ (reference sequence). Full variable domain (remainder filled in from reference TRBV7-9 and TRBJ2-3): DTGVSQNPRHKITKRGQNVTFRCDPISEHNRLYWYRQTLGQGPEFLTYFQNEAQLEKSRLLSDRFSAERPKGSFSTLEIQRTEQGDSAMYLCASSPTTTDTQYFGPGTRLTVL.

The rearrangement joins TRBV18 to TRBJ2-1; 7 bases are shared with TRBD1. The CDR3 spans 13 residues. The V gene end was trimmed by 3 bases and the J gene end by 10 bases; junction bases not matched to a gene: 6. The V gene's germline CDR1 is KGHSH and CDR2 LQKENI. The CDR3 coding sequence is TGTGCCAGCTCACCCCGGGGACAGACCGAGCAGTTCTTC. This sequence encodes CASSPRGQTEQFF.

The genes are TRBV10-3 and TRBJ1-2; D unclear. The CDR3 covers 18 residues. V was trimmed by 2 bases and J by 1 base, leaving 20 bases between them. Germline lookup yields CDR1 ENHRY and CDR2 SYGVKD. The CDR3 reads CAISERQVGRLDNYGYTF. CDR3 bases: TGTGCCATCAGTGAGCGACAAGTAGGACGGCTAGATAACTATGGCTACACCTTC.

The rearrangement joins TRBV11-2 to TRBJ2-5, with TRBD1 matching 7 bases. Trimming removed 4 bases from V and 5 bases from J; junction bases left unmatched: 7. CDR1 is SGHAT and CDR2 is FQNNGV in the germline V gene. The CDR3 length is 14 residues. The CDR3 reads CASSSPRGLETQYF. DNA of the CDR3: TGTGCCAGCAGCTCCCCCAGGGGGTTGGAGACCCAGTACTTC.

The rearrangement joins TRBV19 to TRBJ2-1; 15 bases line up with TRBD2. This CDR3 has 18 amino acids. Germline V CDR1 and CDR2: LNHDA, SQIVND (reference sequence). Losses at the gene ends were 4 bases for V and 6 bases for J; bases not matched to a gene: 10. The CDR3 loop reads CASSSPGLAGGRGNEQFF. CDR3 nucleotide sequence: TGTGCCAGTAGTAGCCCGGGACTAGCGGGAGGACGTGGCAATGAGCAGTTCTTC.

This chain joins TRBV2 and TRBJ2-2; D gene unclear. The CDR3 runs 14 residues. V shed 4 bases and J shed 6 bases, with 12 bases lying between them. Germline loops: CDR1 SNHLY, CDR2 FYNNEI. The CDR3 bases are TGTGCCAGCAGTGCCCAGACCCGTTCCGGGGAGCTGTTTTTT. Encoded protein: CASSAQTRSGELFF.

This clone came up once. The chain uses TRBV7-9 and TRBJ1-1; the D is unclear. Trimming shortened V by 7 bases and J by 3 bases, and 9 bases separated the two germline ends. Germline V gives CDR1 SEHNR, CDR2 FQNEAQ (reference sequence). There are 12 residues in the CDR3. CDR3 amino acids: CASTSMDTEAFF. For the CDR3, the DNA is TGTGCCAGCACCAGCATGGACACTGAAGCTTTCTTT. The full variable domain, with the rest looked up from reference TRBV7-9 and TRBJ1-1, is DTGVSQNPRHKITKRGQNVTFRCDPISEHNRLYWYRQTLGQGPEFLTYFQNEAQLEKSRLLSDRFSAERPKGSFSTLEIQRTEQGDSAMYLCASTSMDTEAFFGQGTRLTVV.

The J gene is TRBJ2-7, the V gene TRBV6-5; D may be TRBD1 or TRBD2 (6 bases each). The V end lost 2 bases, the J end lost 3 bases, and 8 bases lay between the germline ends. Germline V gene sequence: CDR1 MNHEY, CDR2 SVGAGI. This CDR3 is 13 amino acids long. The DNA of the CDR3 is TGTGCCAGCAGTTACGAGGGGGGCTACGAGCAGTACTTC. Encoded protein: CASSYEGGYEQYF.

The V call is TRBV5-1, the J call TRBJ1-2; 10 positions agree with TRBD1. Germline V gene sequence: CDR1 SGHRS, CDR2 YFSETQ. V was pared by 4 bases and J by 8 bases, with 14 bases of the junction left unmatched. The CDR3 totals 16 residues. The CDR3, as DNA: TGCGCCAGCAGCCTGACACCGGGACAGGGGAAAGTAGGCTACACCTTC. Amino acids: CASSLTPGQGKVGYTF.

This chain uses TRBV4-1 with TRBJ1-6; D not resolved. Germline loops: CDR1 MGHRA, CDR2 YSYEKL. This CDR3 region has 13 residues. V was pared by 4 bases and J by 15 bases, with 16 bases between. The CDR3 coding sequence is TGCGCCAGCAGCCCCGAATCGAGGTATAACCTCCACTTT. Translated, it gives CASSPESRYNLHF.

In this sample, this clone turned up a few times. V and J are TRBV25-1 and TRBJ2-5, with D unresolved. The better agreement between TRBJ2-7 and the DNA end casts doubt on the J call. Germline-derived CDR1 and CDR2 are MGHDK and SYGVNS. The CDR3 has 12 residues. CDR3: CASSEYSHEQYF. The CDR3 DNA sequence: TGTGCCAGCAGTGAATATAGCCACGAGCAGTACTTC.

The V gene is TRBV11-2, the J gene TRBJ2-5, with a weak D call TRBD2 (6 bases). From germline, CDR1 is SGHAT and CDR2 FQNNGV. V was pared by 1 base and J by 3 bases, with 9 bases between. The CDR3 spans 14 residues. The CDR3: CASSLVGGEETQYF. The CDR3 DNA sequence: TGTGCCAGCAGCTTAGTCGGGGGAGAAGAGACCCAGTACTTC.

V and J are TRBV7-8 and TRBJ1-3; D is undetermined. Germline CDR1 reads SGHVS; CDR2 reads FQNEAQ. The CDR3 spans 12 residues. Trimming took 10 bases from V and 2 from J, leaving 9 bases between them. In DNA form, the CDR3 reads TGTGCCACCGGTAACACTGGAAACACCATATATTTT. Its protein product is CATGNTGNTIYF.

This clone showed up just once. The CDR3 DNA sequence: TGTGCCAGTAGTATTCAGCGGGCCTACGAGCAGTACTTC. Translating it yields CASSIQRAYEQYF. The rearrangement uses TRBV19 and TRBJ2-7, with D possibly being TRBD2 (6 bases). Germline V CDR1 and CDR2: LNHDA, SQIVND (reference sequence). The CDR3 has 13 amino acids. V lost 3 bases, J lost 2 bases, and 8 bases lay in between.

V and J are TRBV19 and TRBJ1-1, with a tentative D call TRBD1 (6 bases). Germline loops: CDR1 LNHDA, CDR2 SQIVND (reference sequence). This CDR3 spans 14 amino acids. Trimming removed 5 bases at V and 5 bases at J, with 15 bases between. The CDR3 is CASSLGGEWTEAFF. CDR3 in DNA: TGTGCCAGTAGTTTGGGGGGCGAGTGGACTGAAGCTTTCTTT. Variable domain in full (rest from reference TRBV19 and TRBJ1-1): DGGITQSPKYLFRKEGQNVTLSCEQNLNHDAMYWYRQDPGQGLRLIYYSQIVNDFQKGDIAEGYSVSREKKESFPLTVTSAQKNPTAFYLCASSLGGEWTEAFFGQGTRLTVV.

This rearrangement joins TRBV19 to TRBJ1-2; possibly TRBD1 for D (5 bases). Germline CDR1 is LNHDA and CDR2 is SQIVND (reference sequence). The CDR3 extends over 14 amino acids. The ends were cut back, 6 bases at V and 2 bases at J, with 13 bases in the middle. The CDR3 sequence is CASSVSWGNYGYTF. CDR3 sequence (DNA): TGTGCCAGTAGCGTTTCCTGGGGGAACTATGGCTACACCTTC.

V usage is TRBV30 and J usage is TRBJ2-7; D gene uncertain. CDR1 is GTSNPN and CDR2 is SVGIG in the germline V gene (reference sequence). V was pared by 8 bases and J by 0 bases, with 14 bases between. The CDR3 extends over 13 amino acids. As DNA, the CDR3 is TGTGCCGGCATTCGGTCAAGCTCCTACGAGCAGTACTTC. It specifies CAGIRSSSYEQYF. The full variable domain, completed using reference TRBV30 and TRBJ2-7, is SQTIHQWPATLVQPVGSPLSLECTVEGTSNPNLYWYRQAAGRGLQLLFYSVGIGQISSEVPQNLSASRPQDRQFILSSKKLLLSDSGFYLCAGIRSSSYEQYFGPGTRLTVT.

This chain connects TRBV19 to TRBJ2-7, with D tentatively TRBD2 (6 bases). The CDR3 loop spans 15 amino acids. Trimming cost V 5 bases and J 4 bases, with 18 bases left between them. Germline V gene sequence: CDR1 LNHDA, CDR2 SQIVND (reference sequence). The DNA for the CDR3 is TGTGCCAGTAGTTACAGGTTATCGGCGGGATACGAGCAGTACTTC. Translating gives CASSYRLSAGYEQYF.

The table lists this clone with a count of one. This chain uses TRBV9 with TRBJ2-1, with 8 bases aligning to TRBD2. The CDR3 spans 15 residues. The J segment lost 7 bases and the V segment lost 0 bases, leaving 6 bases of the junction unmatched. Germline lookup yields CDR1 SGDLS and CDR2 YYNGEE. This chain's CDR3 is CASSVEGLDGNEQFF. The CDR3, as DNA: TGTGCCAGCAGCGTAGAGGGACTAGACGGGAATGAGCAGTTCTTC.

The rearrangement joins TRBV5-1 to TRBJ1-2, with 9 bases matching TRBD1. CDR3 length: 13 residues. After removal of 3 bases from V and 8 bases from J, the junction contained 5 bases not matched to a gene. Germline assignment: CDR1 SGHRS and CDR2 YFSETQ. The CDR3 coding sequence is TGCGCCAGCAGCTACCGGGACAGGGTCGGCTACACCTTC. It specifies CASSYRDRVGYTF.

V is TRBV27 and J is TRBJ2-7, with 11 bases aligning to TRBD2. V dropped 2 bases and J dropped 6; count of bases not matched to a gene: 9. Germline-derived CDR1 and CDR2 are MNHEY and SMNVEV (reference sequence). This CDR3 spans 16 amino acids. The CDR3 coding sequence is TGTGCCAGCAGTTTACTATATAGCGGGAGGGCCTCCGAGCAGTACTTC. Translated, it gives CASSLLYSGRASEQYF.

This chain joins TRBV5-1 and TRBJ2-2, with D possibly being TRBD1 or TRBD2 (6 bases each). Trimming cost V 0 bases and J 6 bases, with 9 bases left between them. The germline gives CDR1 SGHRS, CDR2 YFSETQ. The CDR3 runs to 14 residues. In DNA form, the CDR3 reads TGCGCCAGCAGCTTGGTCGGGGGCTCCGGGGAGCTGTTTTTT. This gives the protein CASSLVGGSGELFF.

This clone has a count of ten or more. The rearrangement joins TRBV5-1 to TRBJ1-1; the match to TRBD1 covers 8 bases. The ends lost 3 bases at V and 5 bases at J; junction bases unmatched: 9. The length of the CDR3 is 15 residues. Germline CDR1 reads SGHRS; CDR2 reads YFSETQ. In nucleotides, the CDR3 is TGCGCCAGCAGCTACCGGACAGGGTCATCGACTGAAGCTTTCTTT. Its translation: CASSYRTGSSTEAFF.